The rows below give T cell receptor beta chains drawn from one sample of a study of T-cell reconstitution after alpha-beta-depleted transplantation in children. Each CDR3 protein gets one entry after TCRdb re-called the PCR reads with MiXCR. Here the sample spans 40,000 to 55,000 distinct CDR3 sequences, about 9% being singletons. Source: PBMCs, mostly from graft donor cells, taken 60 days after TCRalphabeta/CD19-depleted stem cell transplant. The source of these receptors is a male patient under 10 years old who had a stem cell transplant for chronic granulomatous disease, so the T cells may come from the graft donor. The conserved cysteine and the conserved F or W are not part of the CDR3 here.

v_call: TRBV15; j_call: TRBJ2-1; cdr3_aa: ATSRGAGRYNEQF
v_call: TRBV5-6; j_call: TRBJ2-3; cdr3_aa: ASSLAGLAGFTDTQY
v_call: TRBV7-7; j_call: TRBJ2-3; cdr3_aa: ASSLGVTSTDTQY
v_call: TRBV6-5; j_call: TRBJ2-1; cdr3_aa: ASSYSNPAGTGYFEQF
v_call: TRBV6-4; j_call: TRBJ1-4; cdr3_aa: ASSDSGAREKLF
v_call: TRBV27; j_call: TRBJ2-1; cdr3_aa: ASSVRNEQF
v_call: TRBV29-1; j_call: TRBJ1-3; cdr3_aa: SVVVGYGNTIY
v_call: TRBV4-2; j_call: TRBJ2-7; cdr3_aa: ASSPPGAGRVPYEQY
v_call: TRBV5-6; j_call: TRBJ2-5; cdr3_aa: ASSFGGSETQY
v_call: TRBV15; j_call: TRBJ1-4; cdr3_aa: ATSGGGQSNEKLF
v_call: TRBV20-1; j_call: TRBJ1-2; cdr3_aa: CAQAPGQAMGGYT
v_call: TRBV12-3/TRBV12-4; j_call: TRBJ2-1; cdr3_aa: ASRVADNEQF
v_call: TRBV7-8; j_call: TRBJ1-2; cdr3_aa: ASSLAQGSGYT
v_call: TRBV10-3; j_call: TRBJ1-1; cdr3_aa: AIAQGGLNTEAF
v_call: TRBV19; j_call: TRBJ2-7; cdr3_aa: ASSDSGNYYEQY
v_call: TRBV20-1; j_call: TRBJ2-7; cdr3_aa: SAGGNGYEQY
v_call: TRBV11-2; j_call: TRBJ2-7; cdr3_aa: ASTSGLALGSYEQY
v_call: TRBV20-1; j_call: TRBJ2-7; cdr3_aa: SARFQSGASEQY
v_call: TRBV4-3; j_call: TRBJ1-2; cdr3_aa: ASSQESGKGWGYT
v_call: TRBV7-3; j_call: TRBJ2-3; cdr3_aa: ASSRTIKGTDTQY
v_call: TRBV2; j_call: TRBJ2-7; cdr3_aa: ASSEFGGQEQY
v_call: TRBV3-1; j_call: TRBJ1-4; cdr3_aa: ASSPGTAIEKLF
v_call: TRBV29-1; j_call: TRBJ1-2; cdr3_aa: SVVEGLYGYT